The entry that follows covers one T cell receptor (beta chain) sequence. The data stem from a study of T cells expressing NK-cell markers. Study information: Out of eight donors sequenced, seven tested HCMV-seropositive and the remaining one seronegative.

This CDR3 is built from 15 residues. Looked up from germline, CDR1 is KGHSH and CDR2 is LQKENI. For each CDR3 protein, TCRdb gives one entry from its re-call of the 5' RACE reads, without DNA. The sample data list approximately 420,000 distinct CDR3 sequences. The V gene is TRBV18, the J gene TRBJ2-7; TCRdb designates TRBD2, a call that cannot be tested without DNA. The material sequenced was blood T cells: a sorted CD56 or NKG2C T cell subset, CD4+ or CD8+ T cells, or bulk PBMC T cells (not recorded which). The sequence derives from a woman in her forties or fifties in good health. This CDR3 is CASSPPGLAGDEQYF.